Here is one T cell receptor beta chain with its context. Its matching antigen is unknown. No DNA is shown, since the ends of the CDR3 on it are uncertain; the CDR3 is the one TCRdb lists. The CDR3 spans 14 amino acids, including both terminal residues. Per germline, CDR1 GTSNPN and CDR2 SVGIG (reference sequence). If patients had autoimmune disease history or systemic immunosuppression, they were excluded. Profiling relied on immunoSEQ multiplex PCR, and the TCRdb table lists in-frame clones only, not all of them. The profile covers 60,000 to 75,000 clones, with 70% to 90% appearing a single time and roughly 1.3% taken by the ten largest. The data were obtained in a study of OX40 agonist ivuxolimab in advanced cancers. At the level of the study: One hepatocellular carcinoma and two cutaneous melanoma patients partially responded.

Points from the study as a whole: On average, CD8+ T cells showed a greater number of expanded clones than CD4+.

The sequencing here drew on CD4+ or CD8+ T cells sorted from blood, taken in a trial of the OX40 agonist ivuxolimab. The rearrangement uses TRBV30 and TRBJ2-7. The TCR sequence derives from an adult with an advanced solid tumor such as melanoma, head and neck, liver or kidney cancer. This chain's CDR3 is CAWSRVGDGNERYF.